These 6 T cell receptor beta chains originate from one sample sequenced in a study of cytomegalovirus exposure and HLA in healthy donors. It was with 60 Vbeta and 13 Jbeta primers that the PCR ran. Method: immunoSEQ multiplex PCR; TCRdb's copy keeps in-frame clones and lacks some. The top ten clones hold roughly 17% of a sample with about 98,000 clones, over 60% of them seen once. Sequencing input: PBMCs. These receptors all come from a man in his sixties in good health and CMV-seropositive.

The chain employs TRBV6-1 and TRBJ1-5; 11 positions agree with TRBD1. Losses at the gene ends were 8 bases for V and 4 bases for J; bases not matched to a gene: 7. CDR1 MNHNS and CDR2 SASEGT come from the germline V gene. CDR3 length: 15 residues. The CDR3: CASRDRGNGNQPQHF. CDR3 DNA sequence: TGTGCCAGCCGGGACAGGGGGAATGGGAATCAGCCCCAGCATTTT.

The chain uses TRBV7-6 and TRBJ2-2, with TRBD2 matching over 11 bases. CDR3 length equals 16 residues. Unmatched junction bases numbered 5, after V lost 2 bases and J lost 6 bases. In germline, CDR1 is SGHVS, CDR2 FNYEAQ. The CDR3 spells CASSLSIAGGPGELFF. The DNA for the CDR3 is TGTGCCAGCAGCTTATCCATAGCGGGGGGGCCCGGGGAGCTGTTTTTT.

With regard to this clone: One junction end does not reproduce the germline sequence, and a read error may be involved. The chain couples TRBV6-5 to TRBJ1-5, with D maybe TRBD1 (5 bases). The germline V gene encodes CDR1 MNHEY and CDR2 SVGAGI. The CDR3 spans 14 residues. The CDR3 spells CTSSYSGPHQPQHF. The DNA of the CDR3 is TGTACCAGCAGTTACTCGGGGCCACATCAGCCCCAGCATTTT.

The sample holds a few counts of this clone. This chain links TRBV4-1 with TRBJ1-1; TRBD1 matches 7 bases. The germline CDR1 and CDR2 sequences are MGHRA and YSYEKL. The CDR3 spans 15 residues. V shed 3 bases and J 4 bases; nucleotides not matched to a gene: 8. The CDR3 sequence is CASSQGLNRGTEAFF. As DNA, the CDR3 is TGCGCCAGCAGCCAGGGACTTAACAGGGGCACTGAAGCTTTCTTT.

This chain links TRBV4-1 with TRBJ2-7; TRBD2 matches at 13 bases. The germline gives CDR1 MGHRA, CDR2 YSYEKL. The J segment lost 0 bases and the V segment lost 1 base, leaving 6 bases of the junction unmatched. The CDR3 has 18 amino acids. CDR3 DNA: TGCGCCAGCAGCCAAGGACTAGCGGGGGGCACCCGCTCCTACGAGCAGTACTTC. Translation: CASSQGLAGGTRSYEQYF.

The V and J genes are TRBV5-8 and TRBJ2-1; 14 positions agree with TRBD2. Germline V gene sequence: CDR1 SGHTS, CDR2 YDEGEE. V trimming: 4 bases; J trimming: 7 bases; junction bases outside the gene matches: 4. CDR3 length: 15 amino acids. CDR3 bases: TGTGCCAGCAGCCAAGGGACTAGCGGGGGAAATGAGCAGTTCTTC. It is translated as CASSQGTSGGNEQFF.